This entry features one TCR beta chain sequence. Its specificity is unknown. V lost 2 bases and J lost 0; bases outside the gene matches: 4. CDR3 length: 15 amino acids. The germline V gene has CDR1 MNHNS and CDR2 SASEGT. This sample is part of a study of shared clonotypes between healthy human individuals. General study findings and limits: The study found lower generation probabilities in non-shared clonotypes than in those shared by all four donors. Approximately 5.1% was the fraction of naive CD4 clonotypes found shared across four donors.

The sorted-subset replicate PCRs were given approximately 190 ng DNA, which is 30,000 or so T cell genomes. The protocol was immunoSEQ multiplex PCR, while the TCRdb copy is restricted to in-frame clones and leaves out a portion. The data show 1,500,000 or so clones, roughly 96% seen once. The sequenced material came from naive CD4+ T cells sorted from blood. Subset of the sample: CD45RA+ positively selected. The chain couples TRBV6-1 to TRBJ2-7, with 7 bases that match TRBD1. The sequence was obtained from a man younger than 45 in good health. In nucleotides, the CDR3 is TGTGCCAGCAGTGAAACAGGGGCTGCCTCCTACGAGCAGTACTTC. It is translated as CASSETGAASYEQYF.